Sequencing of this TCR beta chain was carried out in a study of tumor-infiltrating lymphocytes in primary liver carcinoma. Study-level information: Resecting the tumor surgically was how the patients' primary liver carcinoma was treated. Enrolled patients were male and female, aged 30 to 69 years. Per sample, productive TCRbeta reads numbered roughly 3.5 to 7.13 million, similar across tissue types.

RNA was extracted from whole blood without cell sorting, alongside germline DNA. Regarding this clonotype: The antigen is unknown. At one of its ends the junction is not consistent with the germline gene, which may arise from a read error.

Study findings and constraints: Tumor region pairs overlapped more than did tumor-adjacent and tumor-blood pairs.

This CDR3 is built from 15 residues. Germline values: CDR1 SGHRS, CDR2 YFSETQ. Making TCR beta cDNA involved approximately 530 ng total RNA and a constant-region primer. TCR beta libraries came from three nested multiplex PCR rounds using slightly modified ARM-PCR. With TRBV1-TRBV30 forward primers and a C-beta reverse primer, the first two PCR rounds were run for about 10 cycles each. TCRdb reanalysed the multiplex PCR reads using MiXCR and keeps one entry per CDR3 protein. The sample includes approximately 340,000 distinct CDR3 sequences, about 61% of them seen just once. The sample was peripheral blood. This chain joins TRBV5-1 and TRBJ2-7; 12 bases are a match to TRBD1. The TCR comes from a man in his forties with primary liver carcinoma and hepatitis B virus infection. As DNA, the CDR3 is TGCCCCAGCAGCTCGGGACAGGGGGCCTCCTACGAGCAGTACTTC. Translation gives CPSSSGQGASYEQYF.